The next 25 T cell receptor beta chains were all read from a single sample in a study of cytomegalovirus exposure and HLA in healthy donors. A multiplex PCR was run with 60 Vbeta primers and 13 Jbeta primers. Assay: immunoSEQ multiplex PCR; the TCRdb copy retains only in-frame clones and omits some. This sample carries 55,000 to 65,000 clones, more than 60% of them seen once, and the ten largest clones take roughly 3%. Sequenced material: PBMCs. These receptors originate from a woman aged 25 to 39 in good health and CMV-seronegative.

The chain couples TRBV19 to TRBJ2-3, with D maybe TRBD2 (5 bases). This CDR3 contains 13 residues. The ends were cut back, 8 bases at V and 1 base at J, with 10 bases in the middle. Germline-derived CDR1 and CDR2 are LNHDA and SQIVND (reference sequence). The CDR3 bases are TGTGCCAGTGAGGGAGCCGGCACAGATACGCAGTATTTT. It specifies CASEGAGTDTQYF.

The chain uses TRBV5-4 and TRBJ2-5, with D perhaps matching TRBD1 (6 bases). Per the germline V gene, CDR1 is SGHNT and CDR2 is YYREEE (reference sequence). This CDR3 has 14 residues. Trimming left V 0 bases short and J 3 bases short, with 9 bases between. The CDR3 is CASSLGGGEETQYF. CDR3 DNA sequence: TGTGCCAGCAGCTTGGGAGGGGGAGAAGAGACCCAGTACTTC.

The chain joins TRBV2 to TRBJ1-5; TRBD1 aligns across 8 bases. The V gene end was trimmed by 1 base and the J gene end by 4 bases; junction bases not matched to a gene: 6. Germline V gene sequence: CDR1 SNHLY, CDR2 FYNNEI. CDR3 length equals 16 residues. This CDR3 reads CASSEVWTGPNQPQHF. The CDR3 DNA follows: TGTGCCAGCAGTGAAGTATGGACAGGGCCTAATCAGCCCCAGCATTTT.

CDR3 nucleotides: TGTGCCAGCAGTTACGGACAGGGGAACGGGGAGCTGTTTTTT. Amino acids: CASSYGQGNGELFF. This chain uses TRBV6-5 with TRBJ2-2; TRBD1 aligns across 9 bases. The CDR3 runs 14 residues. V lost 2 bases to trimming and J lost 7 bases; unmatched junction nucleotides: 2. The germline CDR1 and CDR2 sequences are MNHEY and SVGAGI.

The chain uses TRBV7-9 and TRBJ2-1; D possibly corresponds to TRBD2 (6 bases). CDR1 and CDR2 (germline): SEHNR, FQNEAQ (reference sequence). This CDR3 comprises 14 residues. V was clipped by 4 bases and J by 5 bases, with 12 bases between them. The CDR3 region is CASSYQRADNEQFF. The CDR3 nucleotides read TGTGCCAGCAGCTACCAGCGGGCGGACAATGAGCAGTTCTTC. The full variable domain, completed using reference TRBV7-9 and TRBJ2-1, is DTGVSQNPRHKITKRGQNVTFRCDPISEHNRLYWYRQTLGQGPEFLTYFQNEAQLEKSRLLSDRFSAERPKGSFSTLEIQRTEQGDSAMYLCASSYQRADNEQFFGPGTRLTVL.

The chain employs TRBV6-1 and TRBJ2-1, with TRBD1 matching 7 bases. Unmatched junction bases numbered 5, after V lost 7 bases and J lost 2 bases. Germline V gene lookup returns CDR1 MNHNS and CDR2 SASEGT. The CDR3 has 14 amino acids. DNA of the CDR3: TGTGCCAGCAACCCGGACAGGACCTACAATGAGCAGTTCTTC. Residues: CASNPDRTYNEQFF.

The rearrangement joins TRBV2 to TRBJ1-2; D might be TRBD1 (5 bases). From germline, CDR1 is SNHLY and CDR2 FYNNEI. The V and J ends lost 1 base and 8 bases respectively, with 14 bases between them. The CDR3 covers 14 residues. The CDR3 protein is CASSEEVKGYGYTF. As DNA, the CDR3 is TGTGCCAGCAGTGAAGAAGTAAAGGGGTACGGCTACACCTTC.

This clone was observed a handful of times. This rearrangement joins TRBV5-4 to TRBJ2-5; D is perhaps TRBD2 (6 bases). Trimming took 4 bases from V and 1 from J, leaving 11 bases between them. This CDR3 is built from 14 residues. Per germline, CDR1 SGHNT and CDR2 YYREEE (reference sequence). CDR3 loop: CASSTGLTQETQYF. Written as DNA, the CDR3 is TGTGCCAGCAGCACCGGACTAACCCAAGAGACCCAGTACTTC. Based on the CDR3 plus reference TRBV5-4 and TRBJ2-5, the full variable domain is ETGVTQSPTHLIKTRGQQVTLRCSSQSGHNTVSWYQQALGQGPQFIFQYYREEENGRGNFPPRFSGLQFPNYSSELNVNALELDDSALYLCASSTGLTQETQYFGPGTRLLVL.

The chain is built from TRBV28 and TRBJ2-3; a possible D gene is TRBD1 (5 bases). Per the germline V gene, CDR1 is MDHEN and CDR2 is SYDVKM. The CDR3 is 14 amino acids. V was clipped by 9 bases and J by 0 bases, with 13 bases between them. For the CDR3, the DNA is TGTGCCAGTCAGCAGGGTAGTAGCACAGATACGCAGTATTTT. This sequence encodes CASQQGSSTDTQYF.

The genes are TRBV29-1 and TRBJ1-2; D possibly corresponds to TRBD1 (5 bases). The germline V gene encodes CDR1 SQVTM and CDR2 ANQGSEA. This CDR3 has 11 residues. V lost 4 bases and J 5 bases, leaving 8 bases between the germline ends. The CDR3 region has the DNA TGCAGCGTTGGGACAAATTATGGCTACACCTTC. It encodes CSVGTNYGYTF.

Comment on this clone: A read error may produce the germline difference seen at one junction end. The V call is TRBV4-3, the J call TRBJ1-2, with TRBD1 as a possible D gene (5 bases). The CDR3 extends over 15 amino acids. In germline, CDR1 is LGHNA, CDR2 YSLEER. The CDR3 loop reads CASSQTPGGGPQSYF. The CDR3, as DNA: TGCGCCAGCAGCCAAACTCCCGGGGGAGGACCGCAATCTTACTTC.

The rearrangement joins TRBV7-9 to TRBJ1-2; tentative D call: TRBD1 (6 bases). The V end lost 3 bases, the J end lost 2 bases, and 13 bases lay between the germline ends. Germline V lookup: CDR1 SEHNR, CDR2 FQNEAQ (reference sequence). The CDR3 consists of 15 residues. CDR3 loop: CASSLGTTVNYGYTF. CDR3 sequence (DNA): TGTGCCAGCAGCTTGGGGACAACGGTGAACTATGGCTACACCTTC.

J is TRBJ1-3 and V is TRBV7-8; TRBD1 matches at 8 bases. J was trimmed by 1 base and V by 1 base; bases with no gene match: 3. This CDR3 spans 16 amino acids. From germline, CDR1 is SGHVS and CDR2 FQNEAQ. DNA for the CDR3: TGTGCCAGCAGCTTAGGGACAGGGTCTTCTGGAAACACCATATATTTT. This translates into CASSLGTGSSGNTIYF.

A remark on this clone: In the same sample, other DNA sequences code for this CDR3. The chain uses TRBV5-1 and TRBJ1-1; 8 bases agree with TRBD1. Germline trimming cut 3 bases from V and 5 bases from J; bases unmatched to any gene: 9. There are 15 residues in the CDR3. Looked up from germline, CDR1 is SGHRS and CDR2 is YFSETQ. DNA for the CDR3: TGCGCCAGCAGCTCTGGGCAGGGGGCATGGACTGAAGCTTTCTTT. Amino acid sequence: CASSSGQGAWTEAFF.

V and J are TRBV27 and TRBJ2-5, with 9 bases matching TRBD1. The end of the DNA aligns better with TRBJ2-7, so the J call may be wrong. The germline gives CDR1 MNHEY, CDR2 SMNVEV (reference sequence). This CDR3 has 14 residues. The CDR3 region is CASSKGQGSYEQYF. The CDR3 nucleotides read TGTGCCAGCAGTAAGGGACAGGGATCCTACGAGCAGTACTTC.

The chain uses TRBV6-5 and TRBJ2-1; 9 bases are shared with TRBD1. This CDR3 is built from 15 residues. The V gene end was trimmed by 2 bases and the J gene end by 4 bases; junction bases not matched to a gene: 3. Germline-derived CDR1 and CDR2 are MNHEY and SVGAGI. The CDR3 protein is CASSYTGGDYNEQFF. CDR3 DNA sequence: TGTGCCAGCAGTTACACAGGGGGCGATTACAATGAGCAGTTCTTC.

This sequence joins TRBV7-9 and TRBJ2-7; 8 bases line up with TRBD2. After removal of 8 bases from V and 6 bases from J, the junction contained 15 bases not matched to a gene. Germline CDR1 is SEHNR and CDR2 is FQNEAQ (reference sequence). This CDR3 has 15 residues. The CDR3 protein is CASVLQREPPGEQYV. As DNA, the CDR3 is TGTGCCAGCGTACTCCAGCGGGAGCCCCCCGGCGAGCAGTACGTC.

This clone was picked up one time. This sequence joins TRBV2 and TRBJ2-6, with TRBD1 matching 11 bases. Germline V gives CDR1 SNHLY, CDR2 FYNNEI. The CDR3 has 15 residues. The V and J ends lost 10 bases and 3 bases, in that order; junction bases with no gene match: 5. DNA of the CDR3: TGTGCCAACGGACAGGGGGCGCGTGGGGCCAACGTCCTGACTTTC. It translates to CANGQGARGANVLTF.

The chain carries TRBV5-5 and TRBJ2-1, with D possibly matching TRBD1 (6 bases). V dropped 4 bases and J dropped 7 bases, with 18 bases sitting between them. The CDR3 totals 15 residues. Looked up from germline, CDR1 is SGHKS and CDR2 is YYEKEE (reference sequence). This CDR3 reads CASSPWVGAVNEQFF. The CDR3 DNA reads TGTGCCAGCAGCCCCTGGGTGGGGGCGGTGAATGAGCAGTTCTTC.

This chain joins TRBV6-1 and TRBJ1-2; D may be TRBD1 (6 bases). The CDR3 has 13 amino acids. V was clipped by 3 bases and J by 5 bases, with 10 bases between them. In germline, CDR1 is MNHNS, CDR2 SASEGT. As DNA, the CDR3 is TGTGCCAGCAGTGAGGGGGCGCGGTATGGCTACACCTTC. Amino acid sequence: CASSEGARYGYTF.

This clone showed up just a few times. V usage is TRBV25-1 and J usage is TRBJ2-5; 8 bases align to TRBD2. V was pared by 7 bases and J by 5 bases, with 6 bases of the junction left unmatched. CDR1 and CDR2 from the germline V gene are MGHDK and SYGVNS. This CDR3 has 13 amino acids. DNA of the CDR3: TGTGCCAGCAATCGCGGGGGGAGGGAGACCCAGTACTTC. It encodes CASNRGGRETQYF.

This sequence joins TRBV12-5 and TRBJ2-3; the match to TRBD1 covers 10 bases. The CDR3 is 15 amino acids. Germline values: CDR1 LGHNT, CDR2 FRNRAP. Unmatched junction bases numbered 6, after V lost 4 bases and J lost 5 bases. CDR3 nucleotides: TGTGCTAGTGGTTCCGGGACAGGGGTAGTAGATACGCAGTATTTT. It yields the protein CASGSGTGVVDTQYF.

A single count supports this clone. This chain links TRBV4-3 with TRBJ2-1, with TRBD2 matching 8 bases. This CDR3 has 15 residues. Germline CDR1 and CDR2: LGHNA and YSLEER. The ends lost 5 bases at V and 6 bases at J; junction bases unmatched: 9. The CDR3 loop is CASSGWLAGFNEQFF. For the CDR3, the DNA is TGCGCCAGCAGCGGATGGCTAGCGGGTTTCAATGAGCAGTTCTTC.

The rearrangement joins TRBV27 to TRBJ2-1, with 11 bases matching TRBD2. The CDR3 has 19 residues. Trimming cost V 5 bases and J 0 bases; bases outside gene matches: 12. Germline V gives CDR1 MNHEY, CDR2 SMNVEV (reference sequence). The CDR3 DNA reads TGTGCCAGCAGTCCAGTCCCGGGACTAGCGGCAGGCTCCTACAATGAGCAGTTCTTC. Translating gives CASSPVPGLAAGSYNEQFF.

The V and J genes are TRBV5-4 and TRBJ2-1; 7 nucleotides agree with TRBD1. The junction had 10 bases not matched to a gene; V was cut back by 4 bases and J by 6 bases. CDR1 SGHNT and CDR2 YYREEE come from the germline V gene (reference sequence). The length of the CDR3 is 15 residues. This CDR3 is CASSDRQGIGNEQFF. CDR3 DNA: TGTGCCAGCAGCGACAGACAGGGCATTGGCAATGAGCAGTTCTTC.